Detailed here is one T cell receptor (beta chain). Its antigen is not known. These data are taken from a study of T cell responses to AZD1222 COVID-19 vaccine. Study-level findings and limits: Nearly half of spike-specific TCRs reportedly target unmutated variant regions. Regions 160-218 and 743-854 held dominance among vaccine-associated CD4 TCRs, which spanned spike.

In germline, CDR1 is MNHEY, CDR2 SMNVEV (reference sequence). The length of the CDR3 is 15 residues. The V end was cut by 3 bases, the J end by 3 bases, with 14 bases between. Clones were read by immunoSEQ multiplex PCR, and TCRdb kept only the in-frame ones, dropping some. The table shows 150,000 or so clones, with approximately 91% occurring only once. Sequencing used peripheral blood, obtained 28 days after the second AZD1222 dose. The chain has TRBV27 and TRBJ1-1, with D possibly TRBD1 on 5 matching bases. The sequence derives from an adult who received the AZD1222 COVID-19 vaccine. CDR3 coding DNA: TGTGCCAGCAGTTTTCTTTACGGACACTACACTGAAGCTTTCTTT. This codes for CASSFLYGHYTEAFF.